Given below is one T cell receptor beta chain in context. Its antigen is as yet unknown. RNA amounts of about 0.5 to 1 ug underwent reverse transcription with random hexamers. The immunoSEQ assay covered 54 Vbeta and 13 Jbeta segments for CDR3. TCRdb called the immunoSEQ multiplex PCR reads again in MiXCR, with one record for every CDR3 protein. In the table there are some 150,000 distinct CDR3 sequences, approximately 94% of which are singletons. Purification of the CD8+ and CD4+ T cells relied on negative isolation, and TEMRA cells underwent FACS enrichment. The germline CDR1 and CDR2 sequences are SGDLS and YYNGEE. With 0 bases removed from V and 4 bases from J, the gap between germline ends came to 10 bases. The CDR3 sequence is 14 residues long. The entry originates in a study of CD8 T cells in Susac syndrome. Study-wide points: A relatively small number of individuals underwent TCR sequencing and HLA analysis.

The rearrangement uses TRBV9 and TRBJ1-2; weak D call: TRBD1 (5 bases). The receptor was derived from a human donor in good health. Sequenced: CD4+ T cells from PBMCs. The CDR3 loop reads CASSVGQSGYGYTF. The CDR3 DNA is TGTGCCAGCAGCGTAGGACAGTCCGGCTATGGCTACACCTTC.